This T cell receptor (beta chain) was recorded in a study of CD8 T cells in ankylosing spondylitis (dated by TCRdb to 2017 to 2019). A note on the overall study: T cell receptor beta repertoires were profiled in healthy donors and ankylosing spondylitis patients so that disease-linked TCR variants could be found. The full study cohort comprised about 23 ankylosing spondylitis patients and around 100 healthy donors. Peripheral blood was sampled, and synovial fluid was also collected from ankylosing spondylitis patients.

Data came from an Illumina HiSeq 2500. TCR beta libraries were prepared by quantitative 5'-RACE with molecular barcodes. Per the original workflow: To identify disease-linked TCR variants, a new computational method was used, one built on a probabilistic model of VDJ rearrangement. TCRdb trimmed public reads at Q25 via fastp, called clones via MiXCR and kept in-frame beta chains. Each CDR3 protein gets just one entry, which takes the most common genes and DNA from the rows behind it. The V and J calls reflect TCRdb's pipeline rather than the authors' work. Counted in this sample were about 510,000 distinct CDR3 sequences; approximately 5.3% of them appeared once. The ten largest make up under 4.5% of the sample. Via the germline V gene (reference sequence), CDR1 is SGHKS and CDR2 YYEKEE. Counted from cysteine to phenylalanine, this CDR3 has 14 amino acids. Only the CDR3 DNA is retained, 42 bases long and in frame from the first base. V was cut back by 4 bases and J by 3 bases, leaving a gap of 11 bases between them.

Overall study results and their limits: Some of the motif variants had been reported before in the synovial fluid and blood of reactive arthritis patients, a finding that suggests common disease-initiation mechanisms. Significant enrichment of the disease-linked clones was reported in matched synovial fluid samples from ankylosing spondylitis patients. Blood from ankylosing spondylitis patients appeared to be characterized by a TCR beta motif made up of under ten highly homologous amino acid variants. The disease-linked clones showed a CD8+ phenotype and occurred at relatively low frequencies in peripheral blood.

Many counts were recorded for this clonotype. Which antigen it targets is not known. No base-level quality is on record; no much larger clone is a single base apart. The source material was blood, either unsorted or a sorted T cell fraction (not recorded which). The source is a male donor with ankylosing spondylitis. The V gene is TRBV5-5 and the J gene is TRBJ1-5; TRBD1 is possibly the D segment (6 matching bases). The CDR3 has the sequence CASSPDRNNQPQHF. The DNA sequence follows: TGTGCCAGCAGCCCGGACAGAAACAATCAGCCCCAGCATTTT.